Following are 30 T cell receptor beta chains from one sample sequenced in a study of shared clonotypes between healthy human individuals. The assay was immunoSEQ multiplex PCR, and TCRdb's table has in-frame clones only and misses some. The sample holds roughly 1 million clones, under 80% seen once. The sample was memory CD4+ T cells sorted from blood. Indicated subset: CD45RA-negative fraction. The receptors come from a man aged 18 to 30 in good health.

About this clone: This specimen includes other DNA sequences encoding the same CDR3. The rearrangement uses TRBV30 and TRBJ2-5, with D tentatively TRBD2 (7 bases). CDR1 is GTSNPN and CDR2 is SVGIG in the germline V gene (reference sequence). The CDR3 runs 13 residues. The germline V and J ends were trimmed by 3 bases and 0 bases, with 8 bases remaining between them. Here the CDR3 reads CAWSGGHQETQYF. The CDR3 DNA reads TGTGCCTGGAGCGGGGGGCACCAAGAGACCCAGTACTTC. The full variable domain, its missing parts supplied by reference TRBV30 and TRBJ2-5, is SQTIHQWPATLVQPVGSPLSLECTVEGTSNPNLYWYRQAAGRGLQLLFYSVGIGQISSEVPQNLSASRPQDRQFILSSKKLLLSDSGFYLCAWSGGHQETQYFGPGTRLLVL.

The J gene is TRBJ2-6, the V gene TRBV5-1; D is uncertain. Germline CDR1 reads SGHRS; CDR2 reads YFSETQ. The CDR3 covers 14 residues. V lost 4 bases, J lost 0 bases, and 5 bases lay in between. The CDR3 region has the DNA TGCGCCAGCAGCCAGACCTCTGGGGCCAACGTCCTGACTTTC. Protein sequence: CASSQTSGANVLTF.

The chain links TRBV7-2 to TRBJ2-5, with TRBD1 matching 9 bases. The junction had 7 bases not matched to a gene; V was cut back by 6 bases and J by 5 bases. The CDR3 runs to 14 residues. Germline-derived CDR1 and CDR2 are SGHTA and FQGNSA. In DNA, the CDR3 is TGTGCCAGCAGATTTACAGGGGGCGGGGAGACCCAGTACTTC. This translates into CASRFTGGGETQYF.

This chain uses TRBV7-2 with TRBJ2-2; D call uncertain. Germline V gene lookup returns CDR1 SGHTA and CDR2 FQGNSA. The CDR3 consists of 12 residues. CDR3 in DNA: TGTGCTTATGAGCGGAACACCGGGGAGCTGTTTTTT. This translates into CAYERNTGELFF.

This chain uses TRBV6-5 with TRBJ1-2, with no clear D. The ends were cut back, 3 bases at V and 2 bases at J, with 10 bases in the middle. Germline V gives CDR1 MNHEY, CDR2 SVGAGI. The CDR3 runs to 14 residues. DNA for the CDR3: TGTGCCAGCAGTTATAGGGCGATGAACTATGGCTACACCTTC. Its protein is CASSYRAMNYGYTF.

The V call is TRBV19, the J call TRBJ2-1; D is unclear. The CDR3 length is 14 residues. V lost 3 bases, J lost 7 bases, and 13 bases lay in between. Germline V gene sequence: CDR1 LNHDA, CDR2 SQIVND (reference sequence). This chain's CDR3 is CASSISGVANEQFF. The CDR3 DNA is TGTGCCAGTAGTATTTCAGGTGTGGCAAATGAGCAGTTCTTC.

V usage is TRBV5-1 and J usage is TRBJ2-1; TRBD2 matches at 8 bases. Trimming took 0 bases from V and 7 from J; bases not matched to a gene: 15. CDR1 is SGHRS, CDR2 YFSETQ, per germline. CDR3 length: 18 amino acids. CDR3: CASSLVGSALSGRNEQFF. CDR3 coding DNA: TGCGCCAGCAGCTTGGTTGGATCCGCCCTCAGCGGGAGAAATGAGCAGTTCTTC. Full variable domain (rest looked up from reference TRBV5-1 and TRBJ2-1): KAGVTQTPRYLIKTRGQQVTLSCSPISGHRSVSWYQQTPGQGLQFLFEYFSETQRNKGNFPGRFSGRQFSNSRSEMNVSTLELGDSALYLCASSLVGSALSGRNEQFFGPGTRLTVL.

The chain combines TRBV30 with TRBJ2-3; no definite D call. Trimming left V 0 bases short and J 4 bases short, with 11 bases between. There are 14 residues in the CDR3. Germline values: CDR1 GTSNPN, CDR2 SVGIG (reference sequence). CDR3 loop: CAWSVGSPADTQYF. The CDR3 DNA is TGTGCCTGGAGTGTTGGATCCCCCGCAGATACGCAGTATTTT.

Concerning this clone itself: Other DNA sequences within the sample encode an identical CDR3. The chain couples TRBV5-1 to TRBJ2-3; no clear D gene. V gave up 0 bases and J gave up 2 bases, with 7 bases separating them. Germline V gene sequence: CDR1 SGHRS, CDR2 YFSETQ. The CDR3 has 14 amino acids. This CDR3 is CASSLGGATDTQYF. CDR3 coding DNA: TGCGCCAGCAGCTTGGGTGGAGCCACAGATACGCAGTATTTT.

The CDR3 DNA follows: TGCGCCAGCAGCCCCAGCCCAACTCAGGCCTATGGCTACACCTTC. Protein sequence: CASSPSPTQAYGYTF. J is TRBJ1-2 and V is TRBV5-1, with D unresolved. V dropped 4 bases and J dropped 4 bases, with 17 bases sitting between them. CDR1 and CDR2 (germline): SGHRS, YFSETQ. This CDR3 has 15 amino acids.

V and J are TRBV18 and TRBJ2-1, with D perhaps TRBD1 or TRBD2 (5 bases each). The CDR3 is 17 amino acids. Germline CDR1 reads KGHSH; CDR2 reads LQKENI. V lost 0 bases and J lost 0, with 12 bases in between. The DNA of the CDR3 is TGTGCCAGCTCACCACCATTCGGGACCAGCTCCTACAATGAGCAGTTCTTC. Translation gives CASSPPFGTSSYNEQFF.

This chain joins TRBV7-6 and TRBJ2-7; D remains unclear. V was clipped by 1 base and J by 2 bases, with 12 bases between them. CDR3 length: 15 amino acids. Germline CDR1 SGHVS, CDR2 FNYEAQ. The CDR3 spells CASSLVGPFAYEQYF. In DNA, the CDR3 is TGTGCCAGCAGCTTAGTCGGCCCTTTCGCCTACGAGCAGTACTTC.

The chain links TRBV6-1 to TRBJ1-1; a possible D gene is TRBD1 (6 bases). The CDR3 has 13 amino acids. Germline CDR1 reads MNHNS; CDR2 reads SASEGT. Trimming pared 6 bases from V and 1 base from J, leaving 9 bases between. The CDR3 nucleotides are TGTGCCAGCAGGATACAGGGGAACACTGAAGCTTTCTTT. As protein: CASRIQGNTEAFF.

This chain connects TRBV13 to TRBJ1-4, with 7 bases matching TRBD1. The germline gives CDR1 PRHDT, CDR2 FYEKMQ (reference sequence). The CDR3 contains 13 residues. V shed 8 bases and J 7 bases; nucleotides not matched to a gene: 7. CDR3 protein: CASLGEGAEKLFF. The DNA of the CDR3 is TGTGCCAGCTTAGGGGAGGGGGCTGAAAAACTGTTTTTT.

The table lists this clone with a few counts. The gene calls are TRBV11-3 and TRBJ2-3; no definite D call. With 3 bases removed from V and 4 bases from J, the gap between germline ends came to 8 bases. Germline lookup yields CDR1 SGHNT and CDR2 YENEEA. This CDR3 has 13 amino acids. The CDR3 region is CASSFRAPDTQYF. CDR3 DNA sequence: TGTGCCAGCAGCTTCCGTGCACCAGATACGCAGTATTTT.

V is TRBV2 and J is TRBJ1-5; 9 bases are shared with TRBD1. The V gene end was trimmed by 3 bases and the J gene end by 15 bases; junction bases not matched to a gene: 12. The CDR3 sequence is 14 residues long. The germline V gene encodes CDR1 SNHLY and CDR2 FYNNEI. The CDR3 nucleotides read TGTGCCAGCAGTGAGTTGGGACAGGGAGTTTTACGGCATTTT. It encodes CASSELGQGVLRHF. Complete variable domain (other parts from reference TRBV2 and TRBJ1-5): EPEVTQTPSHQVTQMGQEVILRCVPISNHLYFYWYRQILGQKVEFLVSFYNNEISEKSEIFDDQFSVERPDGSNFTLKIRSTKLEDSAMYFCASSELGQGVLRHFGDGTRLSIL.

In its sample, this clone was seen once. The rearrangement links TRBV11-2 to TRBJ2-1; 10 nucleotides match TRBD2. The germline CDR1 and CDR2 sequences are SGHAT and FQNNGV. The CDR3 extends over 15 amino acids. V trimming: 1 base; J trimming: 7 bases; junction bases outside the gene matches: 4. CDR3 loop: CASSLGAGGPNEQFF. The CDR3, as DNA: TGTGCCAGCAGCTTAGGAGCGGGAGGGCCTAATGAGCAGTTCTTC.

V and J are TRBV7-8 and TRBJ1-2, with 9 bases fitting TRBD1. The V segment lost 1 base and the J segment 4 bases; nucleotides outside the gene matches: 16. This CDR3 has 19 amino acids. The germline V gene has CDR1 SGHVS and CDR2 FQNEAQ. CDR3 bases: TGTGCCAGCAGCTTAGTAGCCTCACCGATTCGGGACAGGGCCTATGGCTACACCTTC. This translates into CASSLVASPIRDRAYGYTF.

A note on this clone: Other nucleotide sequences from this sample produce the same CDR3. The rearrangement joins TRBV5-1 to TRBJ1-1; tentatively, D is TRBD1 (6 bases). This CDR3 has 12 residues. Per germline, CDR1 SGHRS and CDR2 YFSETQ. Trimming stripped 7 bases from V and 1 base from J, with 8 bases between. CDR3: CASSRGNTEAFF. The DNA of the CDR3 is TGCGCCAGCTCCAGGGGGAACACTGAAGCTTTCTTT.

CDR3 DNA: TGTGCCAGCAGCTTACAGGGGGGTGATCGAACTGAAGCTTTCTTT. Its translation: CASSLQGGDRTEAFF. The V and J genes are TRBV7-3 and TRBJ1-1, with 7 bases fitting TRBD1. The V segment lost 2 bases and the J segment 5 bases; nucleotides outside the gene matches: 8. The CDR3 is 15 amino acids. Germline assignment: CDR1 SGHTA and CDR2 FQGTGA.

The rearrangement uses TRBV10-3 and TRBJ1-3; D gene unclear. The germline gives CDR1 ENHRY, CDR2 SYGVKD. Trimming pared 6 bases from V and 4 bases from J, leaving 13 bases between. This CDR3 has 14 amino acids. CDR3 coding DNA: TGTGCCATCAGACCCGACCGGGAAGGAAACACCATATATTTT. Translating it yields CAIRPDREGNTIYF.

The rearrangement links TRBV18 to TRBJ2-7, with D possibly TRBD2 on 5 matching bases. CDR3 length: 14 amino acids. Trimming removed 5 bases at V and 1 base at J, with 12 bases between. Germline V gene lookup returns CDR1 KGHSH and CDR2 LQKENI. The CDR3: CASSKSEDSYEQYF. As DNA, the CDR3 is TGTGCCAGCTCAAAATCGGAGGATTCCTACGAGCAGTACTTC.

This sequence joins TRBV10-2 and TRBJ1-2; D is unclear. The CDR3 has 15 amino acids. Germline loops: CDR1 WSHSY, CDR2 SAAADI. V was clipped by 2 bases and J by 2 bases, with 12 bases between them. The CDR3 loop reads CASSEMGWKNYGYTF. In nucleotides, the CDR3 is TGCGCCAGCAGTGAGATGGGGTGGAAGAACTATGGCTACACCTTC.

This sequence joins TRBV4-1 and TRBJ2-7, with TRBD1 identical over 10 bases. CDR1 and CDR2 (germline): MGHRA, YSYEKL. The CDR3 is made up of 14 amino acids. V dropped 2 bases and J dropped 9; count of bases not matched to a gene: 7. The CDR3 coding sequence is TGCGCCAGCAGCCAACGGGACAGGGGCCACCCGCAGTACTTC. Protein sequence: CASSQRDRGHPQYF.

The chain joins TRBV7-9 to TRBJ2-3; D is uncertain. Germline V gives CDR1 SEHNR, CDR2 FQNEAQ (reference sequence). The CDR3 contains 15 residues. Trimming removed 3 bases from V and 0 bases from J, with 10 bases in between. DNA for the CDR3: TGTGCCAGCAGCTTTGGCGGAGCTAGCACAGATACGCAGTATTTT. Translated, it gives CASSFGGASTDTQYF.

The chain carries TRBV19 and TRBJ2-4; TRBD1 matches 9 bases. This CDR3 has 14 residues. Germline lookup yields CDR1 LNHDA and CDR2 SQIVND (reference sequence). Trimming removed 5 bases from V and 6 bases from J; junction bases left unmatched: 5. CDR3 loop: CASSFGQGSNIQYF. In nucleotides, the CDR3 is TGTGCCAGTAGTTTCGGACAGGGGTCAAACATTCAGTACTTC.

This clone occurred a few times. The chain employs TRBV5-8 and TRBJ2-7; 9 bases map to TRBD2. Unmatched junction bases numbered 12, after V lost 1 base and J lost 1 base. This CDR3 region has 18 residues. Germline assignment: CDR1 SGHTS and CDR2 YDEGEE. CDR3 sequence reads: CASSLLGREGRLSYEQYF. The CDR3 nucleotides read TGTGCCAGCAGCTTGTTGGGGCGGGAGGGCCGTCTTTCCTACGAGCAGTACTTC.

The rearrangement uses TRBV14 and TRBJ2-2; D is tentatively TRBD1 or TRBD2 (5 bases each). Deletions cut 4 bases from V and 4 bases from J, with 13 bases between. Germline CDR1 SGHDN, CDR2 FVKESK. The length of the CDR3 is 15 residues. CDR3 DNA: TGTGCCAGCAGCCGGGACCGATCGAGCACCGGGGAGCTGTTTTTT. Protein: CASSRDRSSTGELFF.

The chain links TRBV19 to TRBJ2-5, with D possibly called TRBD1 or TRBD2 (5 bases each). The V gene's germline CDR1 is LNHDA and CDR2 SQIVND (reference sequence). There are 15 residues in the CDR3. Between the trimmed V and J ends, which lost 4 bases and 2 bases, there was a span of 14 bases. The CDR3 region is CASSKGRLTQETQYF. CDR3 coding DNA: TGTGCCAGTAGTAAGGGACGGCTGACACAAGAGACCCAGTACTTC. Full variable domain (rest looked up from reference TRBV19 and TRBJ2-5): DGGITQSPKYLFRKEGQNVTLSCEQNLNHDAMYWYRQDPGQGLRLIYYSQIVNDFQKGDIAEGYSVSREKKESFPLTVTSAQKNPTAFYLCASSKGRLTQETQYFGPGTRLLVL.

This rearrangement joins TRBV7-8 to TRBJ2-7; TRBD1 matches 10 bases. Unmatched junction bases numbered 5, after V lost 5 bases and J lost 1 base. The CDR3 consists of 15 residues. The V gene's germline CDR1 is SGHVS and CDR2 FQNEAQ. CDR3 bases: TGTGCCAGCAGCCCAAGACAGGGGGCGTCCTACGAGCAGTACTTC. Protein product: CASSPRQGASYEQYF.